This is a list of T cell receptor beta chains from one sample in a study of blood T cell repertoires in COVID-19. Using immunoSEQ multiplex PCR, the repertoire was profiled, and TCRdb retains in-frame clones only, with some absent. Of about 120,000 clones in the sample, 60% to 80% were seen once. Sequenced material: peripheral blood. The receptors derive from a man in his fifties or sixties with acute or convalescent COVID-19. CDR3s include the opening cysteine and the closing phenylalanine or tryptophan. D genes are given only for firm matches. The size field is filled for only some rows; it gives once, few, many or a size class.

NA	TRBJ1-4	TRBV20-1	12	NA	TGCAGTGCTAGTACCCCAGGTGAAAAACTGTTTTTT	CSASTPGEKLFF
NA	TRBJ1-2	TRBV29-1	12	NA	TGCAGCGCCCCGACAGGAAACTATGGCTACACCTTC	CSAPTGNYGYTF
NA	TRBJ2-7	TRBV21-1	15	few	TGTGCCAGCAGCACTTCGCGGGAGGGTTCTTACGAGCAGTACTTC	CASSTSREGSYEQYF
TRBD2	TRBJ2-2	TRBV5-1	16	NA	TGCGCCAGCAGCTTGATAGCGGGGGAGAACACCGGGGAGCTGTTTTTT	CASSLIAGENTGELFF
NA	TRBJ2-2	TRBV5-1	14	NA	TGCGCCAGCAGCCCCCTTCAGTACACCGGGGAGCTGTTTTTT	CASSPLQYTGELFF
TRBD1	TRBJ2-1	TRBV14	16	NA	TGTGCCAGCAGCCAGAGGACAGGGTCCCCCCACAATGAGCAGTTCTTC	CASSQRTGSPHNEQFF
NA	TRBJ1-1	TRBV6-6	11	NA	TGTGCCAGCTCAAAGGGGACTGAAGCTTTCTTT	CASSKGTEAFF
NA	TRBJ2-3	TRBV27	13	NA	TGTGCCGTAGGGGGATTTCGCACAGATACGCAGTATTTT	CAVGGFRTDTQYF
TRBD1	TRBJ1-1	TRBV6-5	16	NA	TGTGCCAGCAGTTACCTCCCGGGACAGGGGAACACTGAAGCTTTCTTT	CASSYLPGQGNTEAFF
TRBD1	TRBJ1-5	TRBV2	17	NA	TGTGCCAGCAGCGGACAGGGGGCCGGGGATGGCAATCAGCCCCAGCATTTT	CASSGQGAGDGNQPQHF
NA	TRBJ1-1	TRBV5-1	15	NA	TGCGCCAGCAGCTTCAGGGGCAATAGGGGCACTGAAGCTTTCTTT	CASSFRGNRGTEAFF
TRBD1	TRBJ2-6	TRBV19	17	NA	TGTGCCAGTAGGAACAGAGCAGGGGGCGATAGGGCCAACGTCCTGACTTTC	CASRNRAGGDRANVLTF
NA	TRBJ1-5	TRBV7-2	14	NA	TGTGCCAGCAGCTTATATTTCCAGGATCAGCCCCAGCATTTT	CASSLYFQDQPQHF
TRBD2	TRBJ2-1	TRBV28	17	NA	TGTGCCAGCAGCTCTGCTAGCGGGGGGGCCCCCTACAATGAGCAGTTCTTC	CASSSASGGAPYNEQFF
TRBD1	TRBJ2-3	TRBV19	17	NA	TGTGCCAGTAGTCTACACCTCGGGACAGGGTGGCAAGATACGCAGTATTTT	CASSLHLGTGWQDTQYF
NA	TRBJ1-2	TRBV6-1	14	NA	TGTGCCAGCAGTGAAGCCACATTCAGCTATGGCTACACCTTC	CASSEATFSYGYTF
NA	TRBJ2-3	TRBV11-2	15	NA	TGTGCCAGCGGACTTAGTGGATTCCCCACAGATACGCAGTATTTT	CASGLSGFPTDTQYF
NA	TRBJ1-2	TRBV10-3	14	NA	TGTGCCATCAGTGAGTGGGCAGGCGAATATGGCTACACCTTC	CAISEWAGEYGYTF
NA	TRBJ1-2	TRBV5-1	12	NA	TGCGCCAGCAGCTTCGGGGACTATGGCTACACCTTC	CASSFGDYGYTF
NA	TRBJ2-3	TRBV19	13	once	TGTGCCAGTAGTATAGCCCGCAGGGATACGCAGTATTTT	CASSIARRDTQYF
TRBD2	TRBJ2-3	TRBV7-6	18	NA	TGTGCCAGCAGCTTACAAACTAGCGGTCCCGCTAGCACAGATACGCAGTATTTT	CASSLQTSGPASTDTQYF
NA	TRBJ2-7	TRBV27	13	NA	TGTGCCAGCAGTCTTAAAAATTCCTACGAGCAGTACTTC	CASSLKNSYEQYF
NA	TRBJ2-7	TRBV24-1	11	NA	TGTGCCACCAGCAGGGGAACCGAGCAGTACTTC	CATSRGTEQYF
TRBD2	TRBJ2-1	TRBV3-1/TRBV3-2	16	NA	TGTGCCAGCAGCCCAGAACAAGCGGGAGGATTACGGGAGCAGTTCTTC	CASSPEQAGGLREQFF
NA	TRBJ2-6	TRBV2	17	NA	TGTGCCAGCAGTCTAATGACAGTCAGCTCTGGGGCCAACGTCCTGACTTTC	CASSLMTVSSGANVLTF
TRBD1	TRBJ2-7	TRBV6-5	15	NA	TGTGCCAGCAGTTACCGACGGACAGGGGCCTACGAGCAGTACTTC	CASSYRRTGAYEQYF
NA	TRBJ1-6	TRBV5-1	14	NA	TGCGCCAGCAGCTTGGGGCAGTCAAATTCACCCCTCCACTTT	CASSLGQSNSPLHF
TRBD2	TRBJ2-1	TRBV18	15	once	TGTGCCAGCTCACCTCCCGGGACTAGCGTCGATGAGCAGTTCTTC	CASSPPGTSVDEQFF
NA	TRBJ1-2	TRBV4-2	16	NA	TGTGCCAGCAGCCAAGATCGATCCGCCAGGGGAGATGGCTACACCTTC	CASSQDRSARGDGYTF
TRBD2	TRBJ2-1	TRBV4-2	17	NA	TGTGCCAGCAGCCAGGACGTGGGAACTAGCGGTCACAATGAGCAGTTCTTC	CASSQDVGTSGHNEQFF
TRBD2	TRBJ2-5	TRBV5-1	16	NA	TGCGCCAGCAGCCCCTCCAATAGCGGGGACCAAGAGACCCAGTACTTC	CASSPSNSGDQETQYF
NA	TRBJ2-3	TRBV5-6	12	NA	TGTGCCAGCAGCTTGGCCGTCGATACGCAGTATTTT	CASSLAVDTQYF
TRBD2	TRBJ2-2	TRBV18	15	NA	TGTGCCAGCTCACCATCTAGCGGGAACACCGGGGAGCTGTTTTTT	CASSPSSGNTGELFF
TRBD1	TRBJ2-1	TRBV5-6	15	NA	TGTGCCAGCAGCTCAGGACAGGGGGCTCGGAATGAGCAGTTCTTC	CASSSGQGARNEQFF
NA	TRBJ2-3	TRBV5-1	12	many	TGCGCCAGCAGCCTCTCCACAGATACGCAGTATTTT	CASSLSTDTQYF
TRBD2	TRBJ2-4	TRBV5-6	16	NA	TGTGCCAGCAGCTTGACGACTAGCGGGGCCGGTAACATTCAGTACTTC	CASSLTTSGAGNIQYF
TRBD2	TRBJ2-1	TRBV6-1	17	NA	TGTGCCAGCAGTGTCAGACTAGGACTAGCGGGAGTCGATGAGCAGTTCTTC	CASSVRLGLAGVDEQFF
TRBD2	TRBJ2-2	TRBV6-1	17	NA	TGTGCCAGCAGTGAAAGGCTAGCGGGGGCGAACACCGGGGAGCTGTTTTTT	CASSERLAGANTGELFF
NA	TRBJ2-2	TRBV30	13	few	TGTGCCTGGAGTACAACGAACACCGGGGAGCTGTTTTTT	CAWSTTNTGELFF
TRBD2	TRBJ2-1	TRBV11-3	17	few	TGTGCCAGCAGCTTAATGCCTAGCGGAGCCCCTTACAATGAGCAGTTCTTC	CASSLMPSGAPYNEQFF
TRBD2	TRBJ2-7	TRBV7-9	14	NA	TGTGCCAGCAGCAAATCAGCGGGGGACTACGAGCAGTACTTC	CASSKSAGDYEQYF
NA	TRBJ2-7	TRBV9	14	NA	TGTGCCACTGATCCCGTCCGAGGCTTCTACGAGCAGTACTTC	CATDPVRGFYEQYF
NA	TRBJ2-7	TRBV7-9	15	once	TGTGCCAGCAGCTTAGAAGGGGGAGTGACCTACGAGCAGTACTTC	CASSLEGGVTYEQYF
NA	TRBJ2-1	TRBV30	15	NA	TGTGCCTGGAGAGCCTACAGGGATACCTACAATGAGCAGTTCTTC	CAWRAYRDTYNEQFF
NA	TRBJ2-7	TRBV7-6	15	NA	TGTGCCAGCAGCTTAGCGGGTGGGGGCGTCTACGAGCAGTACTTC	CASSLAGGGVYEQYF
NA	TRBJ1-2	TRBV29-1	13	few	TGCAGCGTCGAACAACTCCTACTCTATGGCTACACCTTC	CSVEQLLLYGYTF
TRBD1	TRBJ1-2	TRBV5-6	15	NA	TGTGCCAGCAGCCAAGGACAGGGTATATCCTATGGCTACACCTTC	CASSQGQGISYGYTF
NA	TRBJ2-7	TRBV5-1	14	NA	TGCGCCAGCAGCTTGGCACAGGGAACGGGGGAGCAGTACTTC	CASSLAQGTGEQYF
NA	TRBJ2-7	TRBV3-1/TRBV3-2	14	few	TGTGCCAGCAGCGAAAGTACAGGTCGGAACGAGCAGTACTTC	CASSESTGRNEQYF
TRBD1	TRBJ1-4	TRBV16	13	few	TGTGCCAGCGCGGGACAGGCTAATGAAAAACTGTTTTTT	CASAGQANEKLFF
TRBD2	TRBJ2-1	TRBV10-2	19	NA	TGCGCCAGCAGGACCTTACTAGCGGGAGGACCTCTCTCCTACAATGAGCAGTTCTTC	CASRTLLAGGPLSYNEQFF
TRBD1	TRBJ1-6	TRBV27	16	NA	TGTGCCAGCAGTTTAGACCCAGGGGGCTATAATTCACCCCTCCACTTT	CASSLDPGGYNSPLHF
NA	TRBJ1-1	TRBV10-2	14	few	TGCGCCAGTTCTATGACAGTGGTTCACACTGAAGCTTTCTTT	CASSMTVVHTEAFF